This T cell receptor beta chain derives from a study of response to subunit inactivated influenza vaccine. The CDR3 contains 15 residues. From germline, CDR1 is MDHEN and CDR2 SYDVKM. The V and J ends lost 4 bases and 7 bases respectively, with 20 bases between them. TCRdb analysed the RT-PCR reads with MiXCR anew, one entry per CDR3 protein. The sample holds some 640,000 distinct CDR3 sequences, more than 11% seen once. The sample here was PBMCs from blood, taken 14 to 15 days before vaccination. This rearrangement joins TRBV28 to TRBJ2-7; TRBD1 is a possible D gene (7 bases). The origin of this receptor is a man aged 45-65 years who received an inactivated influenza vaccine. The CDR3 DNA reads as TGTGCCAGCAGTTACCTGGGACAGTCCCGGGGGGAGCAGTACTTC. Translated, it gives CASSYLGQSRGEQYF.